This T cell receptor beta chain was sequenced for a study of control samples from healthy donors and cancer patients. CDR1 is ENHRY and CDR2 is SYGVKD in the germline V gene. V shed 6 bases and J shed 8 bases, with 16 bases lying between them. The CDR3 runs 13 residues. Produced via immunoSEQ multiplex PCR; TCRdb's table is partial and in-frame only. The data contain 150,000 to 200,000 clones, 90% to 95% of them singletons. Sample: blood. J is TRBJ1-2 and V is TRBV10-3; D unresolved. The source of this sequence is a woman aged 40 to 50 in good health. CDR3 residues: CAISTDILGGYTF. The CDR3 DNA reads as TGTGCCATCAGCACCGATATTCTCGGGGGCTACACCTTC.